The following is a T cell receptor (beta chain) sequence with its context. The data are from a study of blood T cell repertoires in COVID-19. Study-wide context: The United States, Italy and Spain were the sources of the acute and convalescent COVID-19 samples.

Original data processing: Estimated nucleated cell counts came from reference gene primer amplification. Here immunoSEQ multiplex PCR was the method, and the copy in TCRdb shows in-frame clones only, minus some. Clone size and the V and J calls come from that table; the DNA yielded D and trimming. The sample lists under 200,000 clones, roughly 86% seen once, with around 5.7% in the top ten. The V gene lost 5 bases and the J gene lost 7 bases, with 15 bases spanning the gap. Germline V gene sequence: CDR1 MNHEY, CDR2 SVGAGI. CDR3 length equals 14 residues. Participants had their cohort set by participant-reported clinical history.

The sample comprised PBMCs or T cells enriched from blood (not recorded which). The receptor comes from a man between 35 and 55 years old with acute COVID-19. The chain carries TRBV6-5 and TRBJ1-5, with D uncertain. The chain's CDR3 is CASSPSLNGQPQHF. As DNA, the CDR3 is TGTGCCAGCAGTCCGTCTCTGAACGGGCAGCCCCAGCATTTT.